The sequence of this T cell receptor beta chain was determined in a study of tumor-infiltrating lymphocytes in primary liver carcinoma. As for the study in general: The cohort included men and women aged 30 to 69 years. Study conclusions and caveats: Tumors had a significantly higher top-250-clone fraction than blood (p = 0.039). Lesser overlap characterized tumor-adjacent and tumor-blood pairs relative to tumor region pairs.

Germline V gene data show CDR1 as MNHEY and CDR2 as SVGEGT. The CDR3 contains 14 residues. With respect to this clonotype: The antigen is unknown. Compared with germline, one end of the junction differs, possibly owing to a read error.

Researchers drew blood RNA from unsorted whole blood and extracted germline DNA as well. Starting from 500 ng of total RNA, TCR beta cDNA was produced with a primer in the constant region. A slightly modified ARM-PCR protocol with three nested multiplex PCR rounds produced these TCR beta libraries. Two initial PCR rounds of about 10 cycles each paired TRBV1-TRBV30 forward primers with a C-beta reverse primer. MiXCR, applied by TCRdb to the multiplex PCR reads, yields one record per CDR3 protein. The sample yields fewer than 350,000 distinct CDR3 sequences, roughly 60% seen once. This chain uses TRBV6-2 or TRBV6-3 with TRBJ2-2; a weak D match, TRBD2 (6 bases). The sequenced sample was peripheral blood. This sequence originates from a man aged 35 to 55 with primary liver carcinoma and hepatitis B virus infection. The CDR3 reads CANSYGGNTGELLF. CDR3 sequence (DNA): TGTGCCAACAGTTACGGCGGGAACACCGGGGAGCTACTTTTT.